The 14 T cell receptor beta chains below all came from one sample that was sequenced in a study of blood T cell repertoires in COVID-19. This table comes from immunoSEQ multiplex PCR, and its TCRdb copy is limited to in-frame clones, with some not included. In the table there are under 250,000 clones, approximately 88% of which are singletons. Sample: PBMCs or T cells enriched from blood (not recorded which). Receptor source: a woman aged 25-40 years who had been exposed to COVID-19.

The chain uses TRBV19 and TRBJ2-2, with 7 nucleotides matching TRBD1. J was trimmed by 1 base and V by 6 bases; bases with no gene match: 8. CDR1 is LNHDA and CDR2 is SQIVND in the germline V gene (reference sequence). This CDR3 has 16 residues. The CDR3 spells CASSRRQGLNTGELFF. The CDR3 DNA reads TGTGCCAGTAGCCGTCGACAGGGCTTGAACACCGGGGAGCTGTTTTTT.

The V gene is TRBV19, the J gene TRBJ2-7, with D maybe TRBD1 (7 bases). Trimming took off 5 bases at V and 2 bases at J, with 19 bases between the two ends. CDR3 size: 16 residues. Germline V gene sequence: CDR1 LNHDA, CDR2 SQIVND (reference sequence). CDR3 sequence (DNA): TGTGCCAGTAGTTTCCGACAGGGACTTGGGACCTACGAGCAGTACTTC. Amino acids: CASSFRQGLGTYEQYF. Variable domain in full (rest from reference TRBV19 and TRBJ2-7): DGGITQSPKYLFRKEGQNVTLSCEQNLNHDAMYWYRQDPGQGLRLIYYSQIVNDFQKGDIAEGYSVSREKKESFPLTVTSAQKNPTAFYLCASSFRQGLGTYEQYFGPGTRLTVT.

The chain joins TRBV5-1 to TRBJ2-3; D is undetermined. CDR1 and CDR2 (germline): SGHRS, YFSETQ. Trimming pared 7 bases from V and 0 bases from J, leaving 9 bases between. There are 13 residues in the CDR3. The CDR3 is CASCPTSTDTQYF. CDR3 sequence (DNA): TGCGCCAGCTGCCCGACTAGCACAGATACGCAGTATTTT.

The chain recombines TRBV9 with TRBJ2-3, with 8 bases identical to TRBD2. Germline CDR1 reads SGDLS; CDR2 reads YYNGEE. V gave up 1 base and J gave up 0 bases; unmatched junction bases: 4. The CDR3 is 16 amino acids. The CDR3 reads CASSVLIAGSTDTQYF. CDR3 coding DNA: TGTGCCAGCAGCGTACTCATAGCGGGAAGCACAGATACGCAGTATTTT.

This clone was seen a handful of times. The chain employs TRBV29-1 and TRBJ1-2; TRBD1 matches at 11 bases. Germline values: CDR1 SQVTM, CDR2 ANQGSEA. The CDR3 totals 13 residues. V trimming: 4 bases; J trimming: 4 bases; junction bases outside the gene matches: 2. The CDR3 sequence: CSVGDRGAYGYTF. The DNA for the CDR3 is TGCAGCGTTGGGGACAGGGGGGCCTATGGCTACACCTTC.

J is TRBJ2-2 and V is TRBV5-4; TRBD2 matches at 11 bases. With 4 bases clipped from V and 3 bases from J, the junction kept 2 bases outside the gene matches. This CDR3 is 15 amino acids long. Germline V gene sequence: CDR1 SGHNT, CDR2 YYREEE (reference sequence). The CDR3 protein is CASSRGLADTGELFF. The CDR3, as DNA: TGTGCCAGCAGCCGGGGACTAGCGGACACCGGGGAGCTGTTTTTT.

The chain recombines TRBV7-9 with TRBJ2-2, with D maybe TRBD2 (5 bases). The germline V and J ends were trimmed by 4 bases and 5 bases, with 11 bases remaining between them. The CDR3 length is 14 residues. Germline CDR1 is SEHNR and CDR2 is FQNEAQ (reference sequence). CDR3 coding DNA: TGTGCCAGCAGCTATCTAGCAGTTACCGGGGAGCTGTTTTTT. Its translation is CASSYLAVTGELFF.

The J gene is TRBJ2-3, the V gene TRBV4-1; 9 nucleotides align to TRBD2. After removal of 6 bases from V and 4 bases from J, the junction contained 14 bases not matched to a gene. This CDR3 is 17 amino acids long. CDR1 and CDR2 from the germline V gene are MGHRA and YSYEKL. The CDR3 region is CASRPVASGKFADTQYF. As DNA, the CDR3 is TGCGCCAGCAGACCCGTGGCTAGCGGGAAGTTCGCAGATACGCAGTATTTT.

The V and J genes are TRBV9 and TRBJ2-1, with TRBD2 matching over 12 bases. V lost 3 bases, J lost 6 bases, and 4 bases stayed unmatched. The CDR3 consists of 15 residues. The germline V gene has CDR1 SGDLS and CDR2 YYNGEE. CDR3 sequence: CASSASGRGFNEQFF. The CDR3 nucleotides read TGTGCCAGCAGCGCTAGCGGGAGGGGGTTCAATGAGCAGTTCTTC.

The J gene is TRBJ1-3, the V gene TRBV10-3; D unresolved. The germline V gene has CDR1 ENHRY and CDR2 SYGVKD. V was shortened by 6 bases and J by 4 bases, with 13 bases between the two germline ends. The CDR3 is 14 residues long. As DNA, the CDR3 is TGTGCCATCAGAGGCAGGCCAGGAGGAAACACCATATATTTT. As protein: CAIRGRPGGNTIYF.

The rearrangement links TRBV4-1 to TRBJ2-5, with TRBD2 identical over 8 bases. This CDR3 has 17 amino acids. V was clipped by 1 base and J by 5 bases; unmatched bases: 12. Germline V lookup: CDR1 MGHRA, CDR2 YSYEKL. The CDR3: CASSQGGTRGGWETQYF. The CDR3 nucleotides read TGCGCCAGCAGCCAAGGGGGGACTAGGGGTGGTTGGGAGACCCAGTACTTC.

The rearrangement uses TRBV19 and TRBJ1-1, with D maybe TRBD1 (6 bases). CDR1 LNHDA and CDR2 SQIVND come from the germline V gene (reference sequence). The CDR3 has 14 residues. V was trimmed by 6 bases and J by 2 bases, leaving 13 bases between them. The chain's CDR3 is CASRTQGINTEAFF. The CDR3 nucleotides read TGTGCCAGTAGGACACAGGGAATCAACACTGAAGCTTTCTTT.

The chain has TRBV5-1 and TRBJ1-5; the D gene is possibly TRBD1 (6 bases). V dropped 4 bases and J dropped 0 bases, with 17 bases sitting between them. The CDR3 is 17 amino acids. Germline V lookup: CDR1 SGHRS, CDR2 YFSETQ. The CDR3: CASSVRTEIYSNQPQHF. In nucleotides, the CDR3 is TGCGCCAGCAGCGTCCGGACAGAAATTTATAGCAATCAGCCCCAGCATTTT.

The chain combines TRBV2 with TRBJ1-3, with TRBD1 as a possible D gene (5 bases). The CDR3 covers 13 residues. The germline gives CDR1 SNHLY, CDR2 FYNNEI. V was shortened by 3 bases and J by 5 bases, with 8 bases between the two germline ends. CDR3: CASSDQDRNTIYF. The CDR3 region has the DNA TGTGCCAGCAGTGATCAGGACAGAAACACCATATATTTT.